This TCR beta chain is from a study of T cell responses to AZD1222 COVID-19 vaccine. CDR1 and CDR2 from the germline V gene are SGHDT and YYEEEE. V gave up 1 base and J gave up 8 bases, with 15 bases separating them. CDR3 length: 14 amino acids. Assay: immunoSEQ multiplex PCR; the TCRdb copy retains only in-frame clones and omits some. Counted here are approximately 150,000 clones, over 80% occurring once; the ten biggest clones make up 3.5% to 4%. Findings and limits, study-wide: Females made up more of the donors, who were largely white British, and clonal diversity may have come out too low.

With regard to this clone: Antigen: not known.

Pooling of second doses given at about 4 or about 12 weeks was done. The sequences come from peripheral blood, collected 28 days after the second AZD1222 dose. The TCR sequence derives from an adult who received the AZD1222 COVID-19 vaccine. The chain uses TRBV5-6 and TRBJ1-2; D remains unclear. Here the CDR3 DNA reads TGTGCCAGCAGCTTGACGGCCCTCAGCAGGGGCTACACCTTC. Translating gives CASSLTALSRGYTF.